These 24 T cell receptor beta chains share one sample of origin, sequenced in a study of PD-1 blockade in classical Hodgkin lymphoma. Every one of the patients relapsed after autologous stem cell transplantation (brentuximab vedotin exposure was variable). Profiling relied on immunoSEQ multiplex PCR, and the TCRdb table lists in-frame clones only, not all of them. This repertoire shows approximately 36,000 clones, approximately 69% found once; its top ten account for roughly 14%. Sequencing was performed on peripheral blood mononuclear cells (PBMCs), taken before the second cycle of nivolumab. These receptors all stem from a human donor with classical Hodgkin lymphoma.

CDR3 protein: CSARKNTEAFF. Here the CDR3 DNA reads TGCAGTGCTAGAAAGAACACTGAAGCTTTCTTT. This chain connects TRBV20-1 to TRBJ1-1; D is unresolved. The germline CDR1 and CDR2 sequences are DFQATT and SNEGSKA (reference sequence). This CDR3 is built from 11 residues. Trimming took 2 bases from V and 1 from J, leaving 2 bases between them.

In nucleotides, the CDR3 is TGTGCCAGCTCACAGGGCACCGGGGAGCTGTTTTTT. Its protein product is CASSQGTGELFF. The J gene is TRBJ2-2, the V gene TRBV18; D is unclear. CDR1 and CDR2 from the germline V gene are KGHSH and LQKENI. V lost 4 bases and J lost 4, with 4 bases in between. The CDR3 length is 12 residues.

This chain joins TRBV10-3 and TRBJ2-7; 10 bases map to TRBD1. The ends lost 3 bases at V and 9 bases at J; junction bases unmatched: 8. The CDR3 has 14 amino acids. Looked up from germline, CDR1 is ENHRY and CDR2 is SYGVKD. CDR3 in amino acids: CAISDGTGELGQYF. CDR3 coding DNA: TGTGCCATCAGTGACGGGACAGGGGAACTCGGGCAGTACTTC.

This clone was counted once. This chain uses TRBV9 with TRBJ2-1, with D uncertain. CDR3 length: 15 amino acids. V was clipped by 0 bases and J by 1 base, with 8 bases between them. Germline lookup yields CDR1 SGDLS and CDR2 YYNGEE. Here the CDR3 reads CASSVDGRSYNEQFF. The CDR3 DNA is TGTGCCAGCAGCGTAGATGGTAGGTCCTACAATGAGCAGTTCTTC. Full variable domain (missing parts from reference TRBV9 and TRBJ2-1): DSGVTQTPKHLITATGQRVTLRCSPRSGDLSVYWYQQSLDQGLQFLIQYYNGEERAKGNILERFSAQQFPDLHSELNLSSLELGDSALYFCASSVDGRSYNEQFFGPGTRLTVL.

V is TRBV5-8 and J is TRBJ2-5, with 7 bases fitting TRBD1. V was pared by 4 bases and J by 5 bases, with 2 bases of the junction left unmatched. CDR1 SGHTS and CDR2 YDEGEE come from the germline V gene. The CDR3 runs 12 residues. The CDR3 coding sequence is TGTGCCAGCAGCCGGGACAGCGAGACCCAGTACTTC. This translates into CASSRDSETQYF.

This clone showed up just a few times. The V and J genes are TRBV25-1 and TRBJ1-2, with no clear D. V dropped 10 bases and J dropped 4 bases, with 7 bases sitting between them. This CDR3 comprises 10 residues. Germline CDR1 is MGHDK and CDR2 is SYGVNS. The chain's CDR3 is CATSSYGYTF. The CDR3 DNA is TGTGCCACCTCCAGCTATGGCTACACCTTC.

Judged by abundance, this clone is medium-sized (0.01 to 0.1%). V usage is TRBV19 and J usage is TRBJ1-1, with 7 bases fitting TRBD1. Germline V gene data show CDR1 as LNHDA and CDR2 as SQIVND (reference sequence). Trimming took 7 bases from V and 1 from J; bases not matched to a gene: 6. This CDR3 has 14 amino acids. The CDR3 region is CASNHDRENTEAFF. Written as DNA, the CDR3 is TGTGCCAGTAACCATGACAGGGAGAACACTGAAGCTTTCTTT. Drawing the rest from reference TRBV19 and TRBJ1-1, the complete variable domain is DGGITQSPKYLFRKEGQNVTLSCEQNLNHDAMYWYRQDPGQGLRLIYYSQIVNDFQKGDIAEGYSVSREKKESFPLTVTSAQKNPTAFYLCASNHDRENTEAFFGQGTRLTVV.

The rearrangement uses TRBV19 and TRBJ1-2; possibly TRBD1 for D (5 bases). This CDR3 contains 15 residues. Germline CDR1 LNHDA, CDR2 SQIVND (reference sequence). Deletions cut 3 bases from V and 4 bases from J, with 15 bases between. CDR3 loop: CASSIEAQVLYGYTF. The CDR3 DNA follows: TGTGCCAGTAGTATTGAGGCACAGGTCCTCTATGGCTACACCTTC.

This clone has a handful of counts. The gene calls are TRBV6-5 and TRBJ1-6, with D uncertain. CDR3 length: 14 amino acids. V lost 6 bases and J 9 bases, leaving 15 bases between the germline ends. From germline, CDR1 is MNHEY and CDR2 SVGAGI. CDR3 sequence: CASSPQRAASPLHF. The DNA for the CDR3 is TGTGCCAGCAGCCCACAGCGGGCAGCTTCACCCCTCCACTTT.

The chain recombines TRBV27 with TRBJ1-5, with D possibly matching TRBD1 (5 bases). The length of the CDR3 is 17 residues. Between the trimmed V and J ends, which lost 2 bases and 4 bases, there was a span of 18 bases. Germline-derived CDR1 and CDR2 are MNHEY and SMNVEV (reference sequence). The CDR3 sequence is CASSLVAGYEGNQPQHF. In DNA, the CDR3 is TGTGCCAGCAGTTTAGTGGCAGGGTATGAGGGGAATCAGCCCCAGCATTTT.

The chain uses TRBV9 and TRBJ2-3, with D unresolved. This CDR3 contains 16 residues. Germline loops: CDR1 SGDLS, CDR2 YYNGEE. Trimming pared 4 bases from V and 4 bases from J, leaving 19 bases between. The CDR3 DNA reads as TGTGCCAGCAGCCTCAGTGGTAGCTATGCGGCAGATACGCAGTATTTT. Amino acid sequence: CASSLSGSYAADTQYF.

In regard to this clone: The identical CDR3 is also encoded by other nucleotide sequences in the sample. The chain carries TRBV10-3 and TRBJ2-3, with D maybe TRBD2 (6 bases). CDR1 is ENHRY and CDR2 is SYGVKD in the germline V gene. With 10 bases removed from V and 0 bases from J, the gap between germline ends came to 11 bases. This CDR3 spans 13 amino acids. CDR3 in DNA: TGTGCCAGCTCCGGGACTAGCACAGATACGCAGTATTTT. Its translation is CASSGTSTDTQYF.

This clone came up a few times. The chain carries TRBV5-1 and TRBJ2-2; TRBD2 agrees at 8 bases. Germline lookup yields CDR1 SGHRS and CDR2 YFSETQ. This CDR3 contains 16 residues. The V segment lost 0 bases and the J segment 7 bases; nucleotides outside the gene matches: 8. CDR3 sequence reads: CASSLGHTSGSGELFF. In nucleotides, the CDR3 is TGCGCCAGCAGCTTGGGTCATACTAGCGGCAGCGGGGAGCTGTTTTTT.

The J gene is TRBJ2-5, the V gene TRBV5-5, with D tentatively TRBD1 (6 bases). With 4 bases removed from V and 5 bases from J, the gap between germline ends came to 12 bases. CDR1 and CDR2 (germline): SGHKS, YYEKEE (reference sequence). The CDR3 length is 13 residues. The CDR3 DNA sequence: TGTGCCAGCAGCCCCACAGGGTGGGAGACCCAGTACTTC. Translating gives CASSPTGWETQYF.

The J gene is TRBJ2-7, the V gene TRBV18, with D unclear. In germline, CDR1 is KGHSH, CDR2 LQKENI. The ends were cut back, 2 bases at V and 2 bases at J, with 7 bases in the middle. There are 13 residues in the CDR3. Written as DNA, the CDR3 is TGTGCCAGCTCACCAGGGCAGACCTACGAGCAGTACTTC. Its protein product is CASSPGQTYEQYF.

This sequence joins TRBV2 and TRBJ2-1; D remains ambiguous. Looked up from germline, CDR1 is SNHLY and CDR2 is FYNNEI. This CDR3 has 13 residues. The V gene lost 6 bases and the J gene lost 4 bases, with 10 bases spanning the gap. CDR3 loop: CASRETPYNEQFF. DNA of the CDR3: TGTGCCAGCAGGGAGACACCATACAATGAGCAGTTCTTC. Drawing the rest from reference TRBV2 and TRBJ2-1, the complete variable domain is EPEVTQTPSHQVTQMGQEVILRCVPISNHLYFYWYRQILGQKVEFLVSFYNNEISEKSEIFDDQFSVERPDGSNFTLKIRSTKLEDSAMYFCASRETPYNEQFFGPGTRLTVL.

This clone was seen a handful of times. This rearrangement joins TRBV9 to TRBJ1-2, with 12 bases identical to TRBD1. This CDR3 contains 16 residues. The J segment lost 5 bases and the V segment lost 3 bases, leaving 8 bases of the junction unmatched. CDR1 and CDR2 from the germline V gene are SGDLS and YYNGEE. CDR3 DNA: TGTGCCAGCAGCGAGAGCCGGGACAGGGGGCGGTATGGCTACACCTTC. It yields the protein CASSESRDRGRYGYTF.

The CDR3 loop reads CASSPGSIGNTIYF. The CDR3 DNA sequence: TGTGCCAGCAGCCCCGGGAGTATTGGAAACACCATATATTTT. This chain connects TRBV7-6 to TRBJ1-3, with D hard to call. CDR1 is SGHVS and CDR2 is FNYEAQ in the germline V gene. The CDR3 is 14 residues long. Trimming cost V 5 bases and J 3 bases, with 11 bases left between them.

DNA for the CDR3: TGTGCCAGCAGCTTCCCCGGGACAGCTGAGACCCAGTACTTC. Translation gives CASSFPGTAETQYF. The chain couples TRBV7-2 to TRBJ2-5, with 7 bases that match TRBD1. CDR1 and CDR2 (germline): SGHTA, FQGNSA. With V trimmed by 3 bases and J by 5 bases, 6 bases remained unmatched. This CDR3 has 14 amino acids.

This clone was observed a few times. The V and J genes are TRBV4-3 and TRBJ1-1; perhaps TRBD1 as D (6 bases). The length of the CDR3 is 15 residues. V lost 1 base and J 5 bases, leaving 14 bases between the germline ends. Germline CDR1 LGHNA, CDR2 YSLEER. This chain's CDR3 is CASSQATGIGTEAFF. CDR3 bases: TGCGCCAGCAGCCAAGCTACAGGGATTGGGACTGAAGCTTTCTTT.

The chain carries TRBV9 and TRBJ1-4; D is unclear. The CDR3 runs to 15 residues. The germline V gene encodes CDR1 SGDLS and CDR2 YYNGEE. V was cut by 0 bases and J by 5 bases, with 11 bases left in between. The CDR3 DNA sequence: TGTGCCAGCAGCGTAGGGCCCCAGGAGAATGAAAAACTGTTTTTT. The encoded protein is CASSVGPQENEKLFF.

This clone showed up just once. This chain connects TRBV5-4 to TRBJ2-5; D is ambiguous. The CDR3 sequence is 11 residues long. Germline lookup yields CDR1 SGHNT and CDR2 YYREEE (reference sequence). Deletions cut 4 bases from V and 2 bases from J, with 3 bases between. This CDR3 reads CASSEQETQYF. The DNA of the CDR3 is TGTGCCAGCAGCGAACAAGAGACCCAGTACTTC.

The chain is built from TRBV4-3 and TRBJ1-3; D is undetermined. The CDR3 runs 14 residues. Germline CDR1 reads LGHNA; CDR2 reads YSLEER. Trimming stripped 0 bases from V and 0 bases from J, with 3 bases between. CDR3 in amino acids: CASSQEFSGNTIYF. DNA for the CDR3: TGCGCCAGCAGCCAAGAGTTCTCTGGAAACACCATATATTTT.

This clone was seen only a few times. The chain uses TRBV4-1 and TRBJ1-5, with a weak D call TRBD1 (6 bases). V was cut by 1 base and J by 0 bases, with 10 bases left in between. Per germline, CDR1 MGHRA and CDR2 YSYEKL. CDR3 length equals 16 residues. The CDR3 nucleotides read TGCGCCAGCAGCCAAGTCGGGGGGGCTAGCAATCAGCCCCAGCATTTT. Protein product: CASSQVGGASNQPQHF.